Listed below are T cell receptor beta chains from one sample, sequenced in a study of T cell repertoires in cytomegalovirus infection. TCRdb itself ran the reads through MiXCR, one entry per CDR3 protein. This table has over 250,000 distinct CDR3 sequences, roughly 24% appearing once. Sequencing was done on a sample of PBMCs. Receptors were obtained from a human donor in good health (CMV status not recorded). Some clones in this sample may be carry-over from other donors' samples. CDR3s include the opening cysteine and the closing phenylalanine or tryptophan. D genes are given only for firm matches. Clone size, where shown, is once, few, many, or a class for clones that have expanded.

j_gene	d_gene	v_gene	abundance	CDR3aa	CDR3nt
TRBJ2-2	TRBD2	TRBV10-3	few	CAVGLAGGSTGELFF	TGTGCCGTGGGACTAGCGGGGGGTTCAACCGGGGAGCTGTTTTTT
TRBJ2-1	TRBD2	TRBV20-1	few	CSAREGLATPEQFF	TGCAGTGCTAGAGAGGGACTAGCTACCCCTGAGCAGTTCTTC
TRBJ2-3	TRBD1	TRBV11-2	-	CASSLGQTSTDTQYF	TGTGCCAGCAGCTTGGGACAGACTAGCACAGATACGCAGTATTTT
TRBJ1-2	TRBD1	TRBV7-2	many	CASSLRRGDGYTF	TGTGCCAGCAGCTTGCGCAGGGGGGACGGCTACACCTTC
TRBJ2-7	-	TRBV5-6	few	CASSPPGAADLREQYF	TGTGCCAGCAGCCCCCCTGGCGCAGCCGACCTGAGGGAGCAGTACTTC
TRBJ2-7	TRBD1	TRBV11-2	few	CASSFRDRTYEQYF	TGTGCCAGCAGCTTCCGGGACAGGACCTACGAGCAGTACTTC
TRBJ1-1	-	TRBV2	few	CASSFEGLGTEAFF	TGTGCCAGCAGTTTTGAGGGGCTGGGCACTGAAGCTTTCTTT
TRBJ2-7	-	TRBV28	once	CAIEGSYEQYF	TGTGCCATAGAGGGATCCTACGAGCAGTACTTC
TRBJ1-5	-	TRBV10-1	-	CASSPVPNQPQHF	TGCGCCAGCAGTCCTGTCCCCAATCAGCCCCAGCATTTT
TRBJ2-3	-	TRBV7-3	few	CASSLAGQRDTQYF	TGTGCCAGCAGCTTAGCTGGACAAAGGGATACGCAGTATTTT
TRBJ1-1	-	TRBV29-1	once	CSVDGLGPMNTEAFF	TGCAGCGTTGATGGGTTGGGGCCAATGAACACTGAAGCTTTCTTT
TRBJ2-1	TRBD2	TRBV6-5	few	CASTLRSGRFNEQFF	TGTGCCAGCACCTTAAGGAGCGGGAGATTTAACGAGCAGTTCTTC
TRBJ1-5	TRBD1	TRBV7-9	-	CASSFWDSDQPQHF	TGTGCCAGCAGCTTTTGGGACAGCGATCAGCCCCAGCATTTT
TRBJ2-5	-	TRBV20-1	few	CSHDGAYQETQYF	TGCAGTCACGACGGCGCGTACCAAGAGACCCAGTACTTC
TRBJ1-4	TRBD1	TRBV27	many	CASKPTTRLGTGISEKLFF	TGTGCCAGCAAACCGACGACGAGGCTCGGGACAGGGATTAGTGAAAAACTGTTTTTT
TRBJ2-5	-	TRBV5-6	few	CASSLLGWETQYF	TGTGCCAGCAGCTTGCTGGGATGGGAGACCCAGTACTTC
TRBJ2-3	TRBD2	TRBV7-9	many	CASSGGADTQYF	TGTGCCAGCAGCGGGGGGGCAGATACGCAGTATTTT
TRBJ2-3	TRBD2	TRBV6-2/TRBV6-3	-	CASLRLAGGILTDTQYF	TGTGCCAGTCTGCGACTAGCGGGAGGGATCCTCACAGATACGCAGTATTTT